The clone carrying this T cell receptor beta chain was seen repeatedly, ten times or more. As yet, its antigen is unknown. This sample was included in a study of T-cell reconstitution after alpha-beta-depleted transplantation in children. Germline lookup yields CDR1 SQVTM and CDR2 ANQGSEA. Trimming stripped 5 bases from V and 7 bases from J, with 9 bases between. The CDR3 contains 11 residues. Overall study results and limits: Alpha-beta T cells present about two months after transplant were reported to originate from several hundred expanded graft clones. After transplant, high TCRbeta diversity at day 60 in some patients arose from surviving recipient T cells and thymic progenitors. Counts and diversity of T cells one year after transplant came mostly from newly produced T cells.

It was with unique molecular identifiers that the TCRbeta library was prepared. TCRdb re-called the PCR reads through MiXCR, storing one row per CDR3 protein. The sample holds 90,000 to 120,000 distinct CDR3 sequences, around 6.4% seen once. This clonotype was obtained from a male patient aged 2-9 years who had a stem cell transplant for acute lymphoblastic leukemia, so the T cells may come from the graft donor. The chain recombines TRBV29-1 with TRBJ2-1; D is possibly TRBD2 (6 bases). Sequencing was performed on PBMCs, mostly from graft donor cells, taken 360 days after TCRalphabeta/CD19-depleted stem cell transplant. The chain's CDR3 is CSVSGRNEQFF. In nucleotides, the CDR3 is TGCAGCGTTTCAGGGAGGAATGAGCAGTTCTTC.